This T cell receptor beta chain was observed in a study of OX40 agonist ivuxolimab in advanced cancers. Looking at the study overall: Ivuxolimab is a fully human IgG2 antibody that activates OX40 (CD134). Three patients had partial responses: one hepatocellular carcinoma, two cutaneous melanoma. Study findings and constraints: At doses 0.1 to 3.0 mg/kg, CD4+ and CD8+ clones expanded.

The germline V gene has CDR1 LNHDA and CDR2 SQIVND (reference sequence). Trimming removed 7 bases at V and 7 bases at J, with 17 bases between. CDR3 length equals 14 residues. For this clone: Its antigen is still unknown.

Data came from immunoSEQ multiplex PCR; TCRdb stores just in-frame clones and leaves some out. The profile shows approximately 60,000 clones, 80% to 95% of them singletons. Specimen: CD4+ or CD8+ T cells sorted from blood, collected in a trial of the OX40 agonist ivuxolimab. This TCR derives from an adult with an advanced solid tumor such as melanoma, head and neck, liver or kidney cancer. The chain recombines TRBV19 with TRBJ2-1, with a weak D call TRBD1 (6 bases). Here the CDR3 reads CASNAQGPRNEQFF. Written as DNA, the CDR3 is TGTGCCAGTAACGCCCAGGGGCCTCGAAATGAGCAGTTCTTC.